This TCR beta chain was profiled in a study of T-cell memory formation after mild COVID-19. Whole-study context: The two donors had largely donor-specific TCR clusters. Study observations and caveats: Pre-infection memory held some responding clones, suggesting pre-existing cross-reactive T cells responded. Day 15 to 85 contractors were CD4/CD8 balanced; later expanders leaned CD4+.

This clonotype was picked up many times. Its antigen is currently unknown. A 5'RACE reaction primed in the constant segment made cDNA libraries of TCR alpha and TCR beta, and these carried sample barcodes and UMIs. TCRdb passed the 5' RACE reads through MiXCR, listing each CDR3 protein once. The sample has about 430,000 distinct CDR3 sequences, roughly 26% seen once. The sequence was obtained from an adult woman who had mild COVID-19 (a few samples of this study predate the infection). Cell type and time point are not known. Sequenced material: PBMCs or a T cell subset sorted from them (not recorded which).

CDR3 amino acids: CASSIGPRVENSPLHF. In nucleotides, the CDR3 is TGTGCCAGCAGCATTGGGCCTAGGGTCGAAAATTCACCCCTCCACTTT. The genes are TRBV5-6 and TRBJ1-6; D is undetermined. This CDR3 contains 16 residues. Trimming left V 4 bases short and J 7 bases short, with 18 bases between. CDR1 is SGHDT, CDR2 YYEEEE, per germline. The full variable domain, completed using reference TRBV5-6 and TRBJ1-6, is DAGVTQSPTHLIKTRGQQVTLRCSPKSGHDTVSWYQQALGQGPQFIFQYYEEEERQRGNFPDRFSGHQFPNYSSELNVNALLLGDSALYLCASSIGPRVENSPLHFGNGTRLTVT.